This T cell receptor beta chain appears in the sequencing data of a study of blood T cell repertoires in COVID-19. The method was immunoSEQ multiplex PCR; TCRdb's version includes in-frame clones alone and lacks a portion of them. Among roughly 200,000 clones, approximately 85% were seen once, and the ten largest hold 5% to 8%. Two negative PCRs, clearance, or symptom resolution were required of recovered Cohort 3 donors. CDR3 length: 14 amino acids. The germline V gene has CDR1 GTSNPN and CDR2 SVGIG (reference sequence). The ends were cut back, 5 bases at V and 3 bases at J, with 14 bases in the middle.

The sequencing input was PBMCs or T cells enriched from blood (not recorded which). The rearrangement uses TRBV30 and TRBJ1-5, with D hard to call. The TCR comes from a man aged 40-49 years who had recovered from COVID-19. CDR3 amino acids: CAWAGVANNQPQHF. The CDR3 DNA is TGTGCCTGGGCGGGTGTGGCCAACAATCAGCCCCAGCATTTT.